This T cell receptor (beta chain) originates from a study of T cells in Graves' hyperthyroidism and ophthalmopathy. Newly diagnosed hyperthyroidism patients aged 18 to 65 years had disease lasting under 2 months. Criteria for exclusion of patients were uncontrolled infection, other autoimmune disease, pregnancy or lactation. Clinical symptoms, serum thyroxine and TRAb, thyroid ultrasound and orbital computed tomography were used for the diagnoses. Source material for PBMCs was around 10 ml fresh peripheral blood. CDR3 size: 13 residues. V lost 5 bases and J 6 bases, leaving 13 bases between the germline ends. There are many counts of this clonotype. Amplified regions were TCR beta CDR3 sequences from RNA transcripts. Primed by the HTBI set, a first-round RT-PCR was run on the TCR CDR3. TCRdb processed the multiplex PCR reads anew with MiXCR; each CDR3 protein has one entry. Among hundreds of thousands of distinct CDR3 sequences listed, roughly a third were seen once.

The rearrangement joins TRBV12-3 or TRBV12-4 to TRBJ1-2; a possible D gene is TRBD1 (5 bases). The sequenced sample consisted of blood. This sequence was found in a middle-aged woman with Graves' hyperthyroidism. The CDR3 DNA follows: TGTGCCAGCAGTCCACAGGTTTATCATGGCTACACCTTC. Protein product: CASSPQVYHGYTF.